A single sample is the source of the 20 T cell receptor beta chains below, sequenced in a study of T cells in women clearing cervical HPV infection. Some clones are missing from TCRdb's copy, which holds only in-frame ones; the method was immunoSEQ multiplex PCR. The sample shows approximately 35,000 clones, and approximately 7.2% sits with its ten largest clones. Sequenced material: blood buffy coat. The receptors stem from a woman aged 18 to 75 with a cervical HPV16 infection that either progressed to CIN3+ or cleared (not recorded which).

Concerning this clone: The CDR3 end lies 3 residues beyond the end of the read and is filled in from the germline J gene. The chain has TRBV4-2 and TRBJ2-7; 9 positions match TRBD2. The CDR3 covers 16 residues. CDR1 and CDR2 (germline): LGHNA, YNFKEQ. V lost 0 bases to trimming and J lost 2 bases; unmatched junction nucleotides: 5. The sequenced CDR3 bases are TGTGCCAGCAGCCAAGATTTACTAGCGGGCGCCTACGAG. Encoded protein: CASSQDLLAGAYE. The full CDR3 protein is CASSQDLLAGAYEQYF.

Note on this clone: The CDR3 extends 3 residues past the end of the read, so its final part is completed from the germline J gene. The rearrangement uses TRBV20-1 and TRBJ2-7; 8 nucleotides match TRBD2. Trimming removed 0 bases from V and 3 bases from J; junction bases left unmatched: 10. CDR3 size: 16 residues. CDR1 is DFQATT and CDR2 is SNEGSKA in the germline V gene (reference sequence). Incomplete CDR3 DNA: TGCAGTGCTAGAGATAATGGTGCGGGGGGACTCTACGAG. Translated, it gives CSARDNGAGGLYE. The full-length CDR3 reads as CSARDNGAGGLYEQYF.

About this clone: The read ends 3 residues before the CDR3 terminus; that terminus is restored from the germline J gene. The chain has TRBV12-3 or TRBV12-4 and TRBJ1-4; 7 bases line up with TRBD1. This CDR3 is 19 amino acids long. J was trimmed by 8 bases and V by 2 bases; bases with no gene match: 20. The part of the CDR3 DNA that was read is TGTGCCAGCAGTTTACGCCTGTCCCGGGACAGTTCTCGAGGGGAAAAA. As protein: CASSLRLSRDSSRGEK. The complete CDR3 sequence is CASSLRLSRDSSRGEKLFF.

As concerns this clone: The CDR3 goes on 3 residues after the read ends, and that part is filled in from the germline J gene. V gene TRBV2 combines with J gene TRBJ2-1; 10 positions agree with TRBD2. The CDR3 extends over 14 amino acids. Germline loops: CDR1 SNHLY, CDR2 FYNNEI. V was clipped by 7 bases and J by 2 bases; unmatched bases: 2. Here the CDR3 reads CASTSGGAYNEQFF. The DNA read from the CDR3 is TGTGCCAGCACGAGCGGGGGGGCCTACAATGAG.

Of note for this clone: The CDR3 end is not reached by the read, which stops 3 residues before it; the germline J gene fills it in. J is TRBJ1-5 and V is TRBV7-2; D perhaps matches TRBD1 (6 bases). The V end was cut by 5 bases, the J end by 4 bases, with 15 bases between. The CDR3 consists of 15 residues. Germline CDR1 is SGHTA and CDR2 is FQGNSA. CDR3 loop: CASSPPGAPNQPQHF. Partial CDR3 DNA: TGTGCCAGCAGCCCCCCAGGGGCTCCTAATCAGCCC.

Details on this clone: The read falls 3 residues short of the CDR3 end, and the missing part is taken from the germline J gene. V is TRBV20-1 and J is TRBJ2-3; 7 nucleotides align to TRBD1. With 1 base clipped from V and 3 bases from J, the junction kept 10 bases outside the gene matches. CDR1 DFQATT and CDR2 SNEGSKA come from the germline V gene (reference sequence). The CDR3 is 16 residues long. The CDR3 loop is CSARGGNKGATDTQYF. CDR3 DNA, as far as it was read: TGCAGTGCTAGAGGTGGGAATAAGGGGGCAACAGATACG.

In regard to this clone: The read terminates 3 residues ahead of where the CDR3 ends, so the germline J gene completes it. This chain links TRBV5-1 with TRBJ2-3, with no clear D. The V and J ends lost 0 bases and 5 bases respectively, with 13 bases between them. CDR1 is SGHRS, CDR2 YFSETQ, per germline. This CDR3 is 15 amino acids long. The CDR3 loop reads CASSLVPASGDTQYF. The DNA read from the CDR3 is TGCGCCAGCAGCTTGGTTCCAGCTTCGGGAGATACG. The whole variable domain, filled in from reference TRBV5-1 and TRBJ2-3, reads KAGVTQTPRYLIKTRGQQVTLSCSPISGHRSVSWYQQTPGQGLQFLFEYFSETQRNKGNFPGRFSGRQFSNSRSEMNVSTLELGDSALYLCASSLVPASGDTQYFGPGTRLTVL.

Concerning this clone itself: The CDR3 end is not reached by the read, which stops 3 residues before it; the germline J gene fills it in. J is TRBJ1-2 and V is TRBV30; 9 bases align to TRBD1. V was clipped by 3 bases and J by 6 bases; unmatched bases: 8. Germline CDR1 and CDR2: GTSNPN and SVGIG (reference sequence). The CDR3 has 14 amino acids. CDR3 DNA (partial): TGTGCCTGGAGGATACGGGGACAGGGCCATGGC. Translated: CAWRIRGQGHG. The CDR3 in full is CAWRIRGQGHGYTF.

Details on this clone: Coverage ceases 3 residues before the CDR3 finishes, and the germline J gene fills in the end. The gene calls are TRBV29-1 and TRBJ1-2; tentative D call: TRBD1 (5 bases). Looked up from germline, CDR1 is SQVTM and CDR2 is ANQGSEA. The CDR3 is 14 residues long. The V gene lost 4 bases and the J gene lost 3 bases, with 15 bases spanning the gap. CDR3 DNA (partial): TGCAGCGTTGCGGTTCAGGGCTGGGACTATGGC. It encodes CSVAVQGWDYG. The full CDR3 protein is CSVAVQGWDYGYTF.

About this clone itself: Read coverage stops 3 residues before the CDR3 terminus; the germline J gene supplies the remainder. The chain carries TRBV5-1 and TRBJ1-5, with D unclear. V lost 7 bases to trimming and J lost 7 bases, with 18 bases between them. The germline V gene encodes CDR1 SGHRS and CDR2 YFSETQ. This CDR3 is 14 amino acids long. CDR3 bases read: TGCGCCAGCGCAACGGTGCCGGGGAACCAGCCC. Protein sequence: CASATVPGNQP. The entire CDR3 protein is CASATVPGNQPQHF. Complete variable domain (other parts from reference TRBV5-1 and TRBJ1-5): KAGVTQTPRYLIKTRGQQVTLSCSPISGHRSVSWYQQTPGQGLQFLFEYFSETQRNKGNFPGRFSGRQFSNSRSEMNVSTLELGDSALYLCASATVPGNQPQHFGDGTRLSIL.

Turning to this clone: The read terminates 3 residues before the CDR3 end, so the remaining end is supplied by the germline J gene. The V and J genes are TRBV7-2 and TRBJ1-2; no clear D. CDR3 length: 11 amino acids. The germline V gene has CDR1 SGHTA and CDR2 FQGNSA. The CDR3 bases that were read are TGTGCCAGCAGCTTAGCCTACGAC. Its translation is CASSLAYD. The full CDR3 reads CASSLAYDYTF.

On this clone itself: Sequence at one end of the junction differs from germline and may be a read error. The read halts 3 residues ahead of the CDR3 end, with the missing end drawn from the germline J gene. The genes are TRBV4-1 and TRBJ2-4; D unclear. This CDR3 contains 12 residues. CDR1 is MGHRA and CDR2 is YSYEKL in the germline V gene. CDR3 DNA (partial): TGCGCCAGCAGTCAAGATTATAACATT. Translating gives CASSQDYNI. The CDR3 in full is CASSQDYNIQYF.

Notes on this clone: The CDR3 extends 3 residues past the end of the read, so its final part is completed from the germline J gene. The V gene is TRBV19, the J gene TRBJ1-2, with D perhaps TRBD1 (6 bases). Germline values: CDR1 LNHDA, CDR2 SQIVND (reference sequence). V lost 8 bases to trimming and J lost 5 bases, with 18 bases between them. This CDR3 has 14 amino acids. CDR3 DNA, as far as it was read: TGTGCCAGTTCTTCTACAAGGACAGAGTATGGC. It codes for CASSSTRTEYG. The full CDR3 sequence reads CASSSTRTEYGYTF.

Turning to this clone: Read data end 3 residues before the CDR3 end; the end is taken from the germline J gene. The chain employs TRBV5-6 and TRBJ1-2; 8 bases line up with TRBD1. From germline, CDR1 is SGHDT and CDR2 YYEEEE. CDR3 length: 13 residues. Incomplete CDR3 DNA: TGTGCCAGCAGCCCGACAGGGGTAGAAGGC. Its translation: CASSPTGVEG. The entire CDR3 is CASSPTGVEGYTF. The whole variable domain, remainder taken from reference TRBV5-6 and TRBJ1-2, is DAGVTQSPTHLIKTRGQQVTLRCSPKSGHDTVSWYQQALGQGPQFIFQYYEEEERQRGNFPDRFSGHQFPNYSSELNVNALLLGDSALYLCASSPTGVEGYTFGSGTRLTVV.

The CDR3 bases that were read are TGTGCCAGCAGCTCGATAGCGGGGGTGGATACG. Residues: CASSSIAGVDT. The full CDR3 reads CASSSIAGVDTQYF. The chain employs TRBV7-2 and TRBJ2-3; 9 positions agree with TRBD2. The CDR3 goes on 3 residues after the read ends, and that part is filled in from the germline J gene. The CDR3 covers 14 residues. Germline CDR1 reads SGHTA; CDR2 reads FQGNSA. The V segment lost 4 bases and the J segment 6 bases; nucleotides outside the gene matches: 5. The full variable domain, with the rest looked up from reference TRBV7-2 and TRBJ2-3, is GAGVSQSPSNKVTEKGKDVELRCDPISGHTALYWYRQSLGQGLEFLIYFQGNSAPDKSGLPSDRFSAERTGGSVSTLTIQRTQQEDSAVYLCASSSIAGVDTQYFGPGTRLTVL.

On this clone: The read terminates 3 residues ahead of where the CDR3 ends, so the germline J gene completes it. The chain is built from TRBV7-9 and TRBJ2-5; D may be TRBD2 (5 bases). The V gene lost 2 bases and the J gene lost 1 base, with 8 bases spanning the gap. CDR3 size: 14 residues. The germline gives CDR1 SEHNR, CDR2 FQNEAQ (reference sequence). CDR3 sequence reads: CASSLSRGQETQYF. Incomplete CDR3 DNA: TGTGCCAGCAGCTTATCACGGGGCCAAGAGACC.

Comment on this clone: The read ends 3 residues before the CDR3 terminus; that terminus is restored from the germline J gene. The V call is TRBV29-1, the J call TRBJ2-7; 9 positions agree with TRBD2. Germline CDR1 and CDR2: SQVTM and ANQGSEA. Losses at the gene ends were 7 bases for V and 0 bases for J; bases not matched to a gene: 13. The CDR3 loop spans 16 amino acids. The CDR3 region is CSGPPPSGVSSYEQYF. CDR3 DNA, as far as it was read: TGCAGCGGCCCCCCTCCTAGCGGGGTAAGCTCCTACGAG.

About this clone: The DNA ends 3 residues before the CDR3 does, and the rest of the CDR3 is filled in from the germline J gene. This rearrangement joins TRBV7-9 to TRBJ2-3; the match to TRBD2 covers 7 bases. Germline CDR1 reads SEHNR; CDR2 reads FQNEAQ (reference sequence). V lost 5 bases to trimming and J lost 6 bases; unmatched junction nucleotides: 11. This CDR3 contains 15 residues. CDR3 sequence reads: CASSRLAQQADTQYF. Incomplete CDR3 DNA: TGTGCCAGCAGCCGACTAGCCCAGCAAGCGGATACG. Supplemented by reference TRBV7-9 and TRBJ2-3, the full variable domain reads DTGVSQNPRHKITKRGQNVTFRCDPISEHNRLYWYRQTLGQGPEFLTYFQNEAQLEKSRLLSDRFSAERPKGSFSTLEIQRTEQGDSAMYLCASSRLAQQADTQYFGPGTRLTVL.

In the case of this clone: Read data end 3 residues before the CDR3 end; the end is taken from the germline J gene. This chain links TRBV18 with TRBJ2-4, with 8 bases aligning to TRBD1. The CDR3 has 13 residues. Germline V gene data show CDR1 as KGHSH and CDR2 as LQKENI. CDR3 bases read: TGTGCCAGCGCCGCGACAGGGGCTAAGGGT. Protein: CASAATGAKG. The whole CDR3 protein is CASAATGAKGQYF.

This chain's CDR3 is CASSQALISYEQYF. The sequenced CDR3 bases are TGCGCCAGCAGCCAGGCCCTGATATCCTACGAG. The chain is built from TRBV4-1 and TRBJ2-7, with no clear D. The sequence runs out 3 residues before the end of the CDR3; the remainder is reconstructed from the germline J gene. The ends were cut back, 3 bases at V and 1 base at J, with 10 bases in the middle. The germline gives CDR1 MGHRA, CDR2 YSYEKL. The CDR3 is made up of 14 amino acids.